What follows are 17 T cell receptor beta chains derived from one specimen sequenced in a study of blood T cell repertoires in COVID-19. Some clones are missing from TCRdb's copy, which holds only in-frame ones; the method was immunoSEQ multiplex PCR. Of a few hundred thousand clones in the sample, around 87% were seen once. The specimen was PBMCs or T cells enriched from blood (not recorded which). The receptors here all came from a young woman with acute COVID-19.

The V and J genes are TRBV10-3 and TRBJ2-3, with 7 nucleotides matching TRBD1. V lost 5 bases, J lost 2 bases, and 7 bases stayed unmatched. This CDR3 contains 15 residues. Germline V gives CDR1 ENHRY, CDR2 SYGVKD. CDR3 sequence: CAISPGQAPTDTQYF. The CDR3 coding sequence is TGTGCCATCAGTCCAGGACAGGCACCCACAGATACGCAGTATTTT.

V usage is TRBV5-1 and J usage is TRBJ2-1; D is unclear. Germline CDR1 is SGHRS and CDR2 is YFSETQ. The germline V and J ends were trimmed by 0 bases and 5 bases, with 6 bases remaining between them. This CDR3 region has 13 residues. The CDR3 is CASSLEEHNEQFF. The CDR3 DNA reads as TGCGCCAGCAGCTTGGAGGAGCACAATGAGCAGTTCTTC. Combining the CDR3 with reference TRBV5-1 and TRBJ2-1 gives the whole variable domain KAGVTQTPRYLIKTRGQQVTLSCSPISGHRSVSWYQQTPGQGLQFLFEYFSETQRNKGNFPGRFSGRQFSNSRSEMNVSTLELGDSALYLCASSLEEHNEQFFGPGTRLTVL.

The chain combines TRBV7-2 with TRBJ2-3; a weak D match, TRBD2 (6 bases). Germline-derived CDR1 and CDR2 are SGHTA and FQGNSA. Trimming shortened V by 1 base and J by 2 bases, and 10 bases separated the two germline ends. This CDR3 region has 15 residues. The CDR3 region is CASSLVVRDTDTQYF. DNA for the CDR3: TGTGCCAGCAGCTTAGTTGTGCGGGACACAGATACGCAGTATTTT.

The rearrangement joins TRBV6-1 to TRBJ2-3; TRBD1 might be the D (6 bases). The V end lost 0 bases, the J end lost 4 bases, and 11 bases lay between the germline ends. In germline, CDR1 is MNHNS, CDR2 SASEGT. The CDR3 extends over 15 amino acids. This CDR3 reads CASSEAVRGADTQYF. The CDR3 DNA reads as TGTGCCAGCAGTGAAGCTGTCAGGGGCGCAGATACGCAGTATTTT.

The chain recombines TRBV5-6 with TRBJ2-5; tentatively, D is TRBD1 (6 bases). CDR3 length: 13 amino acids. Germline values: CDR1 SGHDT, CDR2 YYEEEE. Trimming shortened V by 4 bases and J by 9 bases, and 16 bases separated the two germline ends. The CDR3 bases are TGTGCCAGCAGCGGGGGAACAGGGTCAGCCCAGTACTTC. It is translated as CASSGGTGSAQYF.

This clone was picked up one time. The rearrangement uses TRBV28 and TRBJ2-7; TRBD2 matches 16 bases. Germline-derived CDR1 and CDR2 are MDHEN and SYDVKM. With V trimmed by 5 bases and J by 7 bases, 17 bases remained unmatched. The CDR3 spans 19 residues. CDR3 nucleotides: TGTGCCAGCAGTCCTATGCAGGGACGCGGGACTAGCGGGAGGGGGGAGCAGTACTTC. It codes for CASSPMQGRGTSGRGEQYF.

The chain employs TRBV7-2 and TRBJ1-3, with D tentatively TRBD1 (5 bases). Per the germline V gene, CDR1 is SGHTA and CDR2 is FQGNSA. This CDR3 region has 14 residues. The germline V and J ends were trimmed by 5 bases and 4 bases, with 12 bases remaining between them. The CDR3 nucleotides read TGTGCCAGCAGCCCCCAGGGAGGAGGAAACACCATATATTTT. It specifies CASSPQGGGNTIYF.

This chain uses TRBV15 with TRBJ2-1, with a possible D match to TRBD1 (5 bases). V was clipped by 3 bases and J by 5 bases, with 14 bases between them. From germline, CDR1 is LNHNV and CDR2 YYDKDF (reference sequence). This CDR3 spans 15 amino acids. CDR3 coding DNA: TGTGCCACCAGCAGGAGACAGCCAGACGACAATGAGCAGTTCTTC. Amino acids: CATSRRQPDDNEQFF.

The J gene is TRBJ2-3, the V gene TRBV27, with 11 nucleotides matching TRBD2. The CDR3 is 15 amino acids. Germline V gene sequence: CDR1 MNHEY, CDR2 SMNVEV (reference sequence). Trimming removed 4 bases from V and 3 bases from J; junction bases left unmatched: 3. This CDR3 reads CASSSLAGVTDTQYF. The CDR3 DNA reads TGTGCCAGCAGTTCACTAGCGGGAGTGACAGATACGCAGTATTTT.

In its sample, this clone was seen once. An end of the junction does not agree with germline; a read error may underlie this. J is TRBJ2-3 and V is TRBV6-6, with 9 bases fitting TRBD1. The CDR3 has 16 amino acids. CDR1 is MNHNY, CDR2 SVGAGI, per germline (reference sequence). The CDR3 DNA sequence: TGTGCCAGCAGCCTCCGGACAGGGGAAAGCACAGGTACGCAGTATTTT. It yields the protein CASSLRTGESTGTQYF.

The chain carries TRBV28 and TRBJ1-1; no definite D call. Germline V CDR1 and CDR2: MDHEN, SYDVKM. There are 16 residues in the CDR3. V lost 0 bases and J lost 1, with 12 bases in between. The CDR3 DNA sequence: TGTGCCAGCAGTTTATGGGGCAGATCCTCGAACACTGAAGCTTTCTTT. Translating gives CASSLWGRSSNTEAFF.

The V and J genes are TRBV5-1 and TRBJ2-5; tentative D call: TRBD2 (6 bases). The CDR3 sequence is 15 residues long. Deletions cut 0 bases from V and 2 bases from J, with 11 bases between. CDR1 is SGHRS, CDR2 YFSETQ, per germline. The CDR3 is CASSLDRREQETQYF. DNA of the CDR3: TGCGCCAGCAGCTTGGACCGGAGGGAGCAAGAGACCCAGTACTTC. Variable domain in full (rest from reference TRBV5-1 and TRBJ2-5): KAGVTQTPRYLIKTRGQQVTLSCSPISGHRSVSWYQQTPGQGLQFLFEYFSETQRNKGNFPGRFSGRQFSNSRSEMNVSTLELGDSALYLCASSLDRREQETQYFGPGTRLLVL.

The CDR3 bases are TGTGCCAGCAGACCCGGGACGGGGGAAAACATTCAGTACTTC. It yields the protein CASRPGTGENIQYF. The rearrangement uses TRBV28 and TRBJ2-4; tentative D call: TRBD2 (6 bases). Between the trimmed V and J ends, which lost 6 bases and 5 bases, there was a span of 14 bases. Germline lookup yields CDR1 MDHEN and CDR2 SYDVKM. The CDR3 spans 14 residues. The whole variable domain, remainder taken from reference TRBV28 and TRBJ2-4, is DVKVTQSSRYLVKRTGEKVFLECVQDMDHENMFWYRQDPGLGLRLIYFSYDVKMKEKGDIPEGYSVSREKKERFSLILESASTNQTSMYLCASRPGTGENIQYFGAGTRLSVL.

This rearrangement joins TRBV3-1 (or the pseudogene TRBV3-2) to TRBJ1-5, with a possible D match to TRBD1 (5 bases). This CDR3 spans 14 amino acids. Trimming shortened V by 5 bases and J by 1 base, and 9 bases separated the two germline ends. Looked up from germline, CDR1 is LGHDT and CDR2 is YNNKEL (reference sequence). This CDR3 reads CASSETVSNQPQHF. CDR3 DNA sequence: TGTGCCAGCAGCGAGACAGTAAGCAATCAGCCCCAGCATTTT.

CDR3 DNA sequence: TGTGCCAGTAAAAAATCGACTAGCTCTGACACCGGGGAGCTGTTTTTT. Its protein is CASKKSTSSDTGELFF. The rearrangement joins TRBV19 to TRBJ2-2; 7 bases are shared with TRBD2. The CDR3 extends over 16 amino acids. V shed 7 bases, J shed 3 bases, and the junction held 11 bases outside the gene matches. Per germline, CDR1 LNHDA and CDR2 SQIVND (reference sequence).

In its sample, this clone was seen once. CDR3: CASSPHPPTGLSQPQHF. The CDR3 bases are TGTGCCAGCAGTCCCCATCCACCCACAGGGTTGAGTCAGCCCCAGCATTTT. The rearrangement joins TRBV27 to TRBJ1-5, with D possibly TRBD1 on 6 matching bases. Germline lookup yields CDR1 MNHEY and CDR2 SMNVEV (reference sequence). With 5 bases removed from V and 6 bases from J, the gap between germline ends came to 23 bases. The CDR3 loop spans 17 amino acids.

The chain is built from TRBV27 and TRBJ1-5, with 8 bases matching TRBD1. Germline V lookup: CDR1 MNHEY, CDR2 SMNVEV (reference sequence). Unmatched junction bases numbered 4, after V lost 5 bases and J lost 4 bases. CDR3 length: 14 amino acids. The CDR3, as DNA: TGTGCCAGCAGTCCCGGACAGGGAAATCAGCCCCAGCATTTT. Encoded protein: CASSPGQGNQPQHF.